Presented here are 3 T cell receptor beta chains from one specimen sequenced in a study of cytomegalovirus exposure and HLA in healthy donors (dated by TCRdb to 2017 to 2019). The library was produced with the immunoSEQ multiplex PCR assay. For the multiplex PCR, a mixture combining 60 forward primers for TCR Vbeta segments and 13 reverse primers for TCR Jbeta segments was used. Sourced from immuneACCESS, this table was stored by TCRdb with only in-frame sequences that have V and J called. A share of the clones is absent; for the studies checked, an unresolved V gene accounts for under half, and the remainder has no known explanation. Across this sample there are about 190,000 clones, with 60% to 85% seen only once. Less than 2% of the sample rests with the top ten. The sequenced sample was PBMCs. These receptors originate from a young woman in good health and CMV-seronegative.

The chain links TRBV7-8 to TRBJ2-7; possible D gene TRBD2, 5 bases. CDR3 length: 16 amino acids. Trimming removed 1 base at V and 7 bases at J, with 20 bases between. Germline values: CDR1 SGHVS, CDR2 FQNEAQ. The CDR3 protein is CASSLGLGSIPGEQYF. DNA for the CDR3: TGTGCCAGCAGCTTAGGTCTCGGCTCTATCCCGGGGGAGCAGTACTTC.

The chain uses TRBV6-6 and TRBJ1-1, with unresolved D. CDR3 length: 10 amino acids. CDR1 is MNHNY and CDR2 is SVGAGI in the germline V gene (reference sequence). The CDR3 reads CGTLSSVAFF. The CDR3 DNA reads TGTGGCACTCTTTCCTCCGTCGCTTTCTTT.

This chain uses TRBV12-5 with TRBJ1-5; perhaps TRBD1 as D (6 bases). Looked up from germline, CDR1 is LGHNT and CDR2 is FRNRAP. Between the trimmed V and J ends, which lost 1 base and 9 bases, there was a span of 13 bases. The CDR3 contains 14 residues. The CDR3 protein is CASGLGPLGGPQHF. CDR3 DNA sequence: TGTGCTAGTGGTTTGGGACCACTAGGGGGGCCCCAGCATTTT.